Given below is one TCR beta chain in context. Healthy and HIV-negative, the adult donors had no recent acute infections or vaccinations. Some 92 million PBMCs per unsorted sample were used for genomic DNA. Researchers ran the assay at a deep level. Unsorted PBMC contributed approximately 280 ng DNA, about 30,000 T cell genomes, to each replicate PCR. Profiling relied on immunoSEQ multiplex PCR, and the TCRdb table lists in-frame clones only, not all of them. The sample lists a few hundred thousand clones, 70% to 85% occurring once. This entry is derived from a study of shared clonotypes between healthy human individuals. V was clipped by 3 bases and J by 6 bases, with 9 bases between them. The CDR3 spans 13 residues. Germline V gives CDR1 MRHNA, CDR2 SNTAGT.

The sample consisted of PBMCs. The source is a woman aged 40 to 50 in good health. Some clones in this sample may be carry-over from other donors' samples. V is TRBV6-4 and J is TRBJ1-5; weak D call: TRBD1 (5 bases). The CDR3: CASSEGVGQPQHF. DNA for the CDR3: TGTGCCAGCAGTGAGGGGGTTGGTCAGCCCCAGCATTTT.